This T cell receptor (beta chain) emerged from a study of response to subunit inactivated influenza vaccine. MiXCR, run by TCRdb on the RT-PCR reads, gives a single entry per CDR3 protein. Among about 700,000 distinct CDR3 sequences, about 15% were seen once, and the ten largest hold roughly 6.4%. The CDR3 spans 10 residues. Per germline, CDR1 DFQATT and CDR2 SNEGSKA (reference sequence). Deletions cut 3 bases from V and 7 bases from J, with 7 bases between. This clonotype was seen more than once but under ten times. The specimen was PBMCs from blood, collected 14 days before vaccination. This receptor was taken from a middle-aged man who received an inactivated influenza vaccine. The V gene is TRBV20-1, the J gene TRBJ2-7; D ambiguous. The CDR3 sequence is CSASEWEQYF. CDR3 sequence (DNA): TGCAGTGCTAGTGAGTGGGAGCAGTACTTC.